This is a list of T cell receptor beta chains from one sample in a study of blood T cells in healthy people across ages. TCRdb re-called the 5' RACE reads through MiXCR, storing one row per CDR3 protein. Of roughly 1.5 million distinct CDR3 sequences listed, 35% to 45% were seen once; the top ten hold just over 4%. Sequencing was done on a sample of blood. The receptors here all came from a woman aged 18-29 years in good health. Each CDR3 is given with its conserved first and last residue. Clone size is not always given. Where it is, it says once, few, many or a class for expanded clones.

v_gene	j_gene	abundance	CDR3aa
TRBV3-1	TRBJ1-1	-	CASSQDIGINTEAFF
TRBV13	TRBJ1-2	few	CASSLGQGADYGYTF
TRBV29-1	TRBJ2-1	few	CSVEGRLAREQFF
TRBV2	TRBJ2-3	-	CASSVIGKEDTQYF
TRBV13	TRBJ1-2	few	CASSLRGVGYTF
TRBV9	TRBJ2-1	-	CASSITGTSYNEQFF
TRBV20-1	TRBJ1-2	-	CSARKDGPGYGYTF
TRBV5-1	TRBJ2-1	-	CASSLVARPYNEQFF
TRBV6-1	TRBJ2-7	-	CASSSRRDTLRRATYEQYF
TRBV7-2	TRBJ1-6	-	CASSLAGQGARSDSPLHF
TRBV4-3	TRBJ1-1	-	CASSASDRGVNTEAFF
TRBV4-3	TRBJ2-3	-	CASSQARIAGVTQYF
TRBV2	TRBJ1-2	-	CASSEGSLRYGYTF
TRBV5-1	TRBJ2-7	-	CASSPDGDPSYEQYF
TRBV29-1	TRBJ2-3	-	CSVDAGDTQYF
TRBV11-2	TRBJ1-2	-	CASRNRGHGYTF
TRBV3-1	TRBJ2-3	-	CASSPRTDFSTDTQYF
TRBV11-1	TRBJ2-1	-	CASRGPGLKETQFF
TRBV10-3	TRBJ2-1	few	CAISERLLAGVGNEQFF
TRBV20-1	TRBJ2-5	few	CSARLRGGRTQYF
TRBV12-3/TRBV12-4	TRBJ2-3	few	CASILGRGRDTQYF
TRBV6-1	TRBJ1-5	-	CASSEMRGVNQPQHF
TRBV6-6	TRBJ1-2	-	CASSRDLPGHGYTF
TRBV18	TRBJ2-1	once	CASSPYTQTGGIFNEQFF
TRBV7-2	TRBJ1-2	-	CASSVQGMDGYTF
TRBV4-3	TRBJ1-2	-	CASSQEGAGVYGYTF
TRBV29-1	TRBJ2-1	many	CSAAAGTGWGNEQFF
TRBV5-1	TRBJ1-2	-	CASSAQGAEGYTF
TRBV27	TRBJ1-2	-	CASSLSRTADYGYTF
TRBV7-6	TRBJ2-7	few	CASSPRTSGGVYEQYF
TRBV25-1	TRBJ1-5	-	CAGSNRGPNQPQHF
TRBV4-2	TRBJ2-7	many	CASSQDSRGYSYEQYF
TRBV5-6	TRBJ1-5	few	CASSLGGTGVKNQPQHF
TRBV10-3	TRBJ1-2	few	CAIRPHRADNYGYTF
TRBV4-3	TRBJ2-2	-	CASRSLAGDTGELFF
TRBV6-2/TRBV6-3	TRBJ2-3	-	CASSYLLVAGDKDTQYF
TRBV12-3/TRBV12-4	TRBJ1-1	few	CASRILTEAFF